The present TCR beta chain was sequenced within a study of T cell repertoires in cytomegalovirus infection. Study overall: Both CMV infection and a matching HLA type were indicated by public TCR beta signatures. The study, taken as a whole, reports: There were HLA-C-restricted CMV-specific TCR beta clonotypes dominating the ex vivo response.

Via MiXCR, TCRdb re-called the reads, giving one row per CDR3 protein. This repertoire shows 500,000 to 600,000 distinct CDR3 sequences, 16% found once; its top ten account for about 24%. There are 15 residues in the CDR3. Per germline, CDR1 SGHVS and CDR2 FNYEAQ. Of note for this clonotype: What it recognizes is unknown. One end of the junction varies from germline; a read error may be responsible.

Sequenced input: CD8+ T cells from PBMCs. The receptor was derived from a human donor in good health (CMV status not recorded). Some clones in this sample may be carry-over from other donors' samples. J is TRBJ2-1 and V is TRBV7-6; D not certain. The CDR3 region has the DNA TGTGCCAGCAGCTTTAGGCAGGTGCACTACAATAAGCAGTTCTTC. As protein: CASSFRQVHYNKQFF. Variable domain in full (rest from reference TRBV7-6 and TRBJ2-1): GAGVSQSPRYKVTKRGQDVALRCDPISGHVSLYWYRQALGQGPEFLTYFNYEAQQDKSGLPNDRFSAERPEGSISTLTIQRTEQRDSAMYRCASSFRQVHYNKQFFGPGTRLTVL.